This T cell receptor (beta chain) comes out of a study of response to subunit inactivated influenza vaccine. The V gene lost 2 bases and the J gene lost 5 bases, with 10 bases spanning the gap. The germline gives CDR1 LNHNV, CDR2 YYDKDF (reference sequence). This CDR3 comprises 14 residues. MiXCR, applied by TCRdb to the RT-PCR reads, yields one record per CDR3 protein. The table lists 530,000 or so distinct CDR3 sequences, over 9.5% of them singletons, with roughly 10% in the top ten. This clonotype has only a few counts. Its cognate antigen is unknown. Notes on the study in general: It was the authors' suggestion that each seasonal influenza vaccination recruits few new T cells.

The source was PBMCs from blood, collected on the day of vaccination. The chain uses TRBV15 and TRBJ2-1; D remains ambiguous. The sequence was obtained from a man aged 50 to 60 who received an inactivated influenza vaccine. The CDR3 DNA sequence: TGTGCCACCAGCAGAAATTATGGTAACAATGAGCAGTTCTTC. This sequence encodes CATSRNYGNNEQFF. Looking up the rest from reference TRBV15 and TRBJ2-1 gives the full variable domain: DAMVIQNPRYQVTQFGKPVTLSCSQTLNHNVMYWYQQKSSQAPKLLFHYYDKDFNNEADTPDNFQSRRPNTSFCFLDIRSPGLGDTAMYLCATSRNYGNNEQFFGPGTRLTVL.